A selection of T cell receptor beta chains follows, all from one sample in a study of blood T cells in healthy people across ages. TCRdb ran MiXCR on the 5' RACE reads and lists one entry per CDR3 protein. Among about 800,000 distinct CDR3 sequences listed, just under 25% were seen once. The same sample was also studied in work on T cells of mothers and their children.

Sequencing input: blood. The receptors originated from a boy younger than 18 in good health. CDR3s include the opening cysteine and the closing phenylalanine or tryptophan. Fields, in order: D gene, J gene, V gene, clone size, CDR3 DNA, CDR3 protein. The D gene is left open where the match is weak. Clone size is shown for a subset of rows, as once, few, many or a class of expanded clone.

TRBD1,TRBJ2-7,TRBV28,once,TGTGCCAGCAGTTCCAGTTACAGGGGCTTGGGGGTTTACGAGCAGTACTTC,CASSSSYRGLGVYEQYF
NA,TRBJ2-1,TRBV9,NA,TGTGCCAGCAGCGTAGAAGGGGTCAACTACAATGAGCAGTTCTTC,CASSVEGVNYNEQFF
NA,TRBJ2-7,TRBV9,NA,TGTGCCAGCAGCCCCCAGGTAGGGGTCGGGGAGGCGTACGAGCAGTACTTC,CASSPQVGVGEAYEQYF
NA,TRBJ2-5,TRBV4-3,NA,TGCGCCAGCAGCCATGGACCAGGTCAAGAGACCCAGTACTTC,CASSHGPGQETQYF
NA,TRBJ2-5,TRBV6-5,NA,TGTGCCAGCAGTTACACATCGATAACTACCCAAGAGACCCAGTACTTC,CASSYTSITTQETQYF
NA,TRBJ2-1,TRBV3-1,NA,TGTGCCAGCAGCCATTCGGCGGTCTACAATGAGCAGTTCTTC,CASSHSAVYNEQFF
TRBD1,TRBJ2-2,TRBV4-3,NA,TGCGCCAGCAGCCAAGATCGGCCGGGGACAGCCAACACCGGGGAGCTGTTTTTT,CASSQDRPGTANTGELFF
TRBD2,TRBJ2-5,TRBV5-1,NA,TGCGCCAGCGCATCCGGGACTAGCGGGGTATTGGAGACCCAGTACTTC,CASASGTSGVLETQYF
NA,TRBJ1-4,TRBV10-3,many,TGTGCCGCAAAGACAGAAACTAATGAAAAACTGTTTTTT,CAAKTETNEKLFF
NA,TRBJ2-7,TRBV4-1,NA,TGCGCCAGCAGCCAAGGGGCGACCTACGAGCAGTACTTC,CASSQGATYEQYF
NA,TRBJ2-7,TRBV27,NA,TGTGCCAGCAGTTTGAGGTCTGGGGACTACGAGCAGTACTTC,CASSLRSGDYEQYF
NA,TRBJ2-7,TRBV5-1,NA,TGCGCCAGCAGCTCGGGCTTCGACTACGAGCAGTACTTC,CASSSGFDYEQYF
TRBD1,TRBJ2-1,TRBV12-3/TRBV12-4,few,TGTGCCAGCAACGAAGGACAGGCCTACTACAATGAGCAGTTCTTC,CASNEGQAYYNEQFF
NA,TRBJ2-7,TRBV11-1,NA,TGTGCCAGCAGCCCGACTGCCTACACGGGATACGAGCAGTACTTC,CASSPTAYTGYEQYF
TRBD1,TRBJ1-4,TRBV27,NA,TGTGCCAGCAGTGTAAGACAGGGACAAGAAAAACTGTTTTTT,CASSVRQGQEKLFF
NA,TRBJ2-6,TRBV12-3/TRBV12-4,few,TGTGCCAGCAGTTGGGACCCCTACTCTGGGGCCAACGTCCTGACTTTC,CASSWDPYSGANVLTF
NA,TRBJ2-5,TRBV29-1,NA,TGCAGCGTTGAACTGACCGGAGGGGAGACCCAGTACTTC,CSVELTGGETQYF
NA,TRBJ2-7,TRBV27,NA,TGTGCCAGCAGTTTATGGGAGGGGGGCAATCCCCGATTCGGATACGAGCAGTGCTTC,CASSLWEGGNPRFGYEQCF
NA,TRBJ2-5,TRBV30,few,TGTGCCTGGAGTCGTCAGGAGACCCAGTACTTC,CAWSRQETQYF